In its sample, the clone carrying this T cell receptor (beta chain) was seen once. The data were obtained in a study of blood T cell repertoires in COVID-19. Study-wide context: Researchers got acute and convalescent COVID-19 samples from the United States, Italy and Spain.

CDR1 and CDR2 from the germline V gene are SQVTM and ANQGSEA. V was clipped by 5 bases and J by 4 bases, with 18 bases between them. The CDR3 runs to 14 residues. Which cohort a participant joined came from the clinical history participants gave. What the recovered Cohort 3 donors had was two negative PCRs, clearance, or symptom resolution. Authors' processing steps: Amplification of reference gene primers provided the estimated nucleated cell counts. The method was immunoSEQ multiplex PCR; TCRdb's version includes in-frame clones alone and lacks a portion of them. That table supplies the V and J calls and clone size; D and trimming were determined from the DNA. This table holds under 300,000 clones, 80% to 90% found once.

The J gene is TRBJ2-7, the V gene TRBV29-1; D is possibly TRBD2 (5 bases). This sequence originates from a woman aged 50 to 65 who had recovered from COVID-19. Sequenced input: PBMCs or T cells enriched from blood (not recorded which). The CDR3 nucleotides read TGCAGCGTTAGAGAGTCTAGCAGCCGATACGAGCAGTACTTC. Protein: CSVRESSSRYEQYF.